This is a list of T cell receptor beta chains from one sample in a study of shared clonotypes between healthy human individuals. The table came from immunoSEQ multiplex PCR; TCRdb's copy has only in-frame clones and leaves some out. The data contain approximately 640,000 clones, roughly 78% of them singletons. Sequencing input: memory CD4+ T cells sorted from blood. All receptors derive from a woman aged 25-40 years in good health. CDR3s include the opening cysteine and the closing phenylalanine or tryptophan. Fields, in order: D gene, V gene, CDR3 protein. D genes are given only for firm matches.

. TRBV9 CASSASTEQETQYF
. TRBV6-5 CASSYSRDGEKLFF
. TRBV10-3 CAISEPDRNTIYF
. TRBV10-1 CASSDHPGTDTQYF
. TRBV6-1 CASSPARPPYEQYF
. TRBV2 CASNQGSNTEAFF
TRBD2 TRBV7-9 CASSLGTSGLNEQFF
TRBD1 TRBV15 CATSRITGAGANVLTF
. TRBV6-5 CASSDDTGSGQPQHF
. TRBV27 CASRSAAGAYYEQYF
TRBD1 TRBV28 CASSYPRQGGNGYTF
TRBD2 TRBV19 CASSLVAGNSYEQYF
TRBD1 TRBV28 CASSSPGTGGAYEQYF
. TRBV5-1 CASSFQGDTEAFF
TRBD1 TRBV5-1 CASSQGTGTIEQYF
. TRBV5-3 CARSLVGKETQYF
. TRBV5-1 CASTSGGSNYGYTF
TRBD2 TRBV5-4 CASSSPLAGAQETQYF
TRBD2 TRBV9 CASSVGLAGGSSTDTQYF
TRBD2 TRBV28 CASSLWTSGSNNEQFF
. TRBV5-4 CASSLTPNSGYTF
. TRBV7-9 CASSLTRTSQETQYF
. TRBV19 CASSWDLDSPLHF
. TRBV7-9 CASSLELGRRTNEQFF
TRBD2 TRBV4-1 CASSQVDMGLTNNEQFF
TRBD2 TRBV27 CASSRTSGINEQFF
TRBD2 TRBV5-8 CASSLGAGPGLGEQFF
TRBD1 TRBV5-1 CASSLTGGFYNEQFF
TRBD1 TRBV18 CASSPGTGGRNEKLFF
. TRBV5-4 CASSWWGADTEAFF
TRBD2 TRBV5-4 CASSRREGGQETQYF
TRBD2 TRBV7-6 CASSTGGSRETQYF
. TRBV28 CASSTLGEQYF
. TRBV27 CASRTGYSNQPQHF
. TRBV21-1 CASRRQGNTEAFF
. TRBV2 CASSLDPPYEQYF
. TRBV5-1 CASSFQMSSDTQYF
. TRBV27 CASSSLGRVEKLFF
TRBD2 TRBV19 CATTSGKAGEQYF
. TRBV5-1 CASSAPLAGGLKEQYF
. TRBV5-4 CASSLTGRNGYTF
. TRBV9 CASSVDLGERREQFF
TRBD1 TRBV6-5 CASSPTLDREAFF
. TRBV7-7 CASSLREKETQYF
. TRBV11-2 CASRFSGTIYNEQFF
TRBD2 TRBV27 CASTVLGTSVNEQFF
. TRBV5-5 CASSLRTENYGYTF
. TRBV7-3 CASSQQRTDTQYF
. TRBV2 CASSVRRNTEAFF
. TRBV7-9 CASGTNTDTQYF
. TRBV7-2 CASSLDGGLDTQYF
. TRBV6-1 CASYDSFTEAFF
TRBD2 TRBV7-3 CASSSQRGLAKNIQYF
TRBD2 TRBV27 CASSSIAGGYNEQFF
TRBD2 TRBV4-1 CASSQERALAGNEQFF